The T cell receptor beta chain under discussion was sequenced for a study of T cells in Graves' hyperthyroidism and ophthalmopathy. Turning to this clonotype: Its antigen remains unknown. This may come from a read error, since a much larger clone is one base off.

This CDR3 comprises 14 residues. Trimming shortened V by 0 bases and J by 6 bases, and 15 bases separated the two germline ends. Per germline, CDR1 DFQATT and CDR2 SNEGSKA (reference sequence). General study points: Ophthalmopathy was identified by the model a median 6.5 months ahead of onset.

The CDR3 regions of TCR beta were amplified from RNA transcripts. Initially, a first-round RT-PCR of the TCR CDR3 employed the HTBI primer set. TCRdb independently ran MiXCR on the multiplex PCR reads; one entry per CDR3 protein. The sample records 250,000 to 300,000 distinct CDR3 sequences, roughly 15% being singletons. Specimen: blood. J is TRBJ2-7 and V is TRBV20-1; a possible D gene is TRBD1 (5 bases). The TCR sequence derives from a woman in her thirties or forties with Graves' hyperthyroidism that later progressed to Graves' ophthalmopathy. For the CDR3, the DNA is TGCAGTGCTAGAGATTTTGGGGCGCTCTGCGAGCAGTACTTC. Its protein is CSARDFGALCEQYF.